This is a list of T cell receptor beta chains from one sample in a study of T cell responses to AZD1222 COVID-19 vaccine. The repertoire was sequenced with immunoSEQ multiplex PCR; TCRdb's copy has only in-frame clones and lacks some. The sample holds fewer than 85,000 clones, 80% to 90% seen once. Sequences were derived from peripheral blood, sampled 28 days after the second AZD1222 dose. These receptors originate from an adult who received the AZD1222 COVID-19 vaccine. Both conserved end residues are part of each CDR3. The D gene is left open where the match is weak. Clone size is not always given. Where it is, it says once, few, many or a class for expanded clones.

j_call,v_call,clone_size,d_call,cdr3_aa,cdr3_nt
TRBJ2-7,TRBV6-2/TRBV6-3,.,TRBD2,CASSYTSGGYEQYF,TGTGCCAGCAGTTACACTAGCGGGGGCTACGAGCAGTACTTC
TRBJ2-1,TRBV1,.,.,CTSSLDKRDGHEQFF,TGCACCAGCAGCCTAGACAAGCGGGATGGGCATGAGCAGTTCTTC
TRBJ2-1,TRBV5-1,.,.,CASSPTPGQYNEQFF,TGCGCCAGCAGCCCGACGCCGGGGCAATACAATGAGCAGTTCTTC
TRBJ2-2,TRBV11-2,.,TRBD2,CASSPGRGVGTGELFF,TGTGCCAGCAGCCCTGGGCGGGGGGTCGGCACCGGGGAGCTGTTTTTT
TRBJ2-7,TRBV28,once,.,CASSLVPQRGEQYF,TGTGCCAGCAGTTTAGTTCCCCAAAGGGGGGAGCAGTACTTC
TRBJ2-2,TRBV19,.,TRBD2,CASTRASGSSRAGELFF,TGTGCCAGTACAAGAGCTAGCGGGAGTTCGCGAGCCGGGGAGCTGTTTTTT
TRBJ2-2,TRBV2,.,.,CAPGTNTGELFF,TGTGCCCCTGGCACGAACACCGGGGAGCTGTTTTTT
TRBJ1-6,TRBV27,.,.,CASSLRRADNSPLHF,TGTGCCAGCAGTTTGCGCAGGGCGGATAATTCACCCCTCCACTTT
TRBJ2-5,TRBV10-3,.,TRBD1,CAIAEGQHQETQYF,TGTGCCATCGCCGAGGGACAGCACCAAGAGACCCAGTACTTC
TRBJ2-5,TRBV5-1,.,.,CASSLARDLQETQYF,TGCGCCAGCAGCTTGGCCCGGGACCTCCAAGAGACCCAGTACTTC
TRBJ2-2,TRBV19,.,.,CASSSGETGELFF,TGTGCCAGTAGTTCGGGGGAGACCGGGGAGCTGTTTTTT
TRBJ1-4,TRBV9,few,.,CASSAGGYTNEKLFF,TGTGCCAGCAGCGCTGGGGGTTACACTAATGAAAAACTGTTTTTT
TRBJ2-3,TRBV7-2,.,.,CASSLNRPRGADTQYF,TGTGCCAGCAGCTTAAACCGGCCGAGAGGCGCAGATACGCAGTATTTT
TRBJ2-5,TRBV6-5,.,.,CASSYGVGTQYF,TGTGCCAGCAGTTACGGTGTGGGGACCCAGTACTTC
TRBJ2-1,TRBV6-5,once,TRBD2,CASSRTSGRYNEQFF,TGTGCCAGCAGTAGGACTAGCGGGAGGTACAATGAGCAGTTCTTC
TRBJ2-7,TRBV4-3,.,.,CASSQDTEKNSYEQYF,TGCGCCAGCAGCCAAGATACCGAAAAAAACTCCTACGAGCAGTACTTC
TRBJ1-5,TRBV18,few,.,CASSPGRLSNQPQHF,TGTGCCAGCTCGCCGGGACGGCTGAGCAATCAGCCCCAGCATTTT
TRBJ1-2,TRBV5-1,.,.,CASSLDSLYGYTF,TGCGCCAGCAGCTTGGACAGCTTATATGGCTACACCTTC
TRBJ1-2,TRBV9,.,TRBD1,CASSGGQGRGYTF,TGTGCCAGCAGCGGCGGACAGGGGAGGGGCTACACCTTC
TRBJ2-6,TRBV20-1,.,TRBD1,CSASTGAGANVLTF,TGCAGTGCGAGTACAGGGGCGGGGGCCAACGTCCTGACTTTC
TRBJ2-1,TRBV6-5,.,.,CASSQGYDYNEQFF,TGTGCCAGCAGCCAGGGGTATGACTACAATGAGCAGTTCTTC
TRBJ1-5,TRBV9,.,TRBD1,CASSTQGDRDQPQHF,TGTGCCAGCAGCACGCAGGGGGATCGAGATCAGCCCCAGCATTTT
TRBJ2-7,TRBV4-1,.,.,CASSQPRGQQYF,TGCGCCAGCAGCCAACCACGGGGGCAGCAGTACTTC
TRBJ1-6,TRBV5-6,.,.,CASSNLGGGYSPLHF,TGTGCCAGCAGCAATTTGGGAGGGGGATACTCACCCCTCCACTTT
TRBJ2-6,TRBV5-1,.,.,CASSETGANVLTF,TGCGCCAGCTCGGAAACTGGGGCCAACGTCCTGACTTTC
TRBJ1-1,TRBV24-1,.,.,CATSVGGGTEAFF,TGTGCCACCAGTGTAGGGGGGGGGACTGAAGCTTTCTTT
TRBJ1-1,TRBV5-4,.,TRBD1,CAGQGETEAFF,TGTGCCGGACAGGGGGAAACTGAAGCTTTCTTT
TRBJ2-1,TRBV7-3,.,TRBD2,CASSPTGTNNEQFF,TGTGCCAGCAGCCCGACCGGGACTAACAATGAGCAGTTCTTC
TRBJ2-1,TRBV5-4,once,.,CASSQGGPTSSYNEQFF,TGTGCCAGCAGCCAGGGGGGACCGACTAGCTCCTACAATGAGCAGTTCTTC
TRBJ1-1,TRBV7-2,.,.,CASSLEVLRAPVSAFF,TGTGCCAGCAGCTTAGAGGTACTTCGAGCGCCCGTTTCGGCTTTCTTT
TRBJ1-4,TRBV2,.,.,CASSEALWENNEKLFF,TGTGCCAGCAGTGAAGCGCTCTGGGAAAATAATGAAAAACTGTTTTTT
TRBJ1-4,TRBV4-1,.,.,CASSQDTWGEREKLFF,TGCGCCAGCAGCCAAGATACATGGGGGGAACGTGAAAAACTGTTTTTT
TRBJ1-1,TRBV18,.,TRBD1,CASSQTGGTEAFF,TGTGCCAGCTCACAAACAGGGGGGACTGAAGCTTTCTTT
TRBJ2-2,TRBV2,.,.,CASSEDFRKDGELFF,TGTGCCAGCAGTGAAGATTTTAGGAAGGACGGGGAGCTGTTTTTT
TRBJ2-1,TRBV19,.,TRBD2,CASSPVAGGLDEQFF,TGTGCCAGTAGTCCTGTCGCGGGGGGGCTCGATGAGCAGTTCTTC